This T cell receptor beta chain was documented in a study of cytomegalovirus exposure and HLA in healthy donors. General study results and limits: The study listed under 200 cytomegalovirus-associated TCR beta chains. In a later analysis, a missense DCLRE1C variant was linked to TCR beta V- and J-gene trimming. Researchers had no immune exposure information except CMV serostatus available.

On this clone: As yet, its antigen is unknown.

At the time of sampling, donors were nominally healthy, though unrecorded immune exposures were likely. Primers for the PCR totalled 60 Vbeta and 13 Jbeta. Sequencing was performed with immunoSEQ multiplex PCR; in TCRdb, only in-frame clones are kept and a portion is missing. The top ten clones hold around 5.8% of a sample with about 78,000 clones, about 64% of them seen once. Germline CDR1 and CDR2: SGHAT and FQNNGV. This CDR3 has 15 amino acids. After removal of 6 bases from V and 0 bases from J, the junction contained 7 bases not matched to a gene. The specimen sequenced was PBMCs. The sequence was obtained from a man aged 25 to 40 in good health and CMV-seropositive. The chain employs TRBV11-2 and TRBJ1-1; TRBD1 agrees at 7 bases. The CDR3 sequence is CASRSTGQLNTEAFF. The CDR3 nucleotides read TGTGCCAGCAGGTCTACGGGACAGTTGAACACTGAAGCTTTCTTT.